This T cell receptor (beta chain) was captured in a study of blood T cell repertoires in COVID-19. Study in general: Sites in the United States, Italy and Spain provided acute and convalescent COVID-19 samples. T cells, B-cell-depleted T cells, or PBMCs provided the cDNA or gDNA that served as material.

CDR1 and CDR2 from the germline V gene are MNHNS and SASEGT. The CDR3 is 16 amino acids. The ends were cut back, 0 bases at V and 6 bases at J, with 12 bases in the middle. Per the original methods: Reference gene primer amplification gave estimated nucleated cell counts. TCRdb keeps only in-frame clones here, not all; method: immunoSEQ multiplex PCR. The V and J calls and the clone size are those of that table, but D and trimming were determined from the DNA. The sample shows tens of thousands of clones, less than 90% of them seen only once. The sequencing input was peripheral blood. The TCR was taken from a human donor in a cohort sampled during active COVID-19. This rearrangement joins TRBV6-1 to TRBJ1-6; D uncertain. The CDR3 sequence is CASSEALGRRNSPLHF. The CDR3 DNA is TGTGCCAGCAGTGAAGCGCTTGGCAGGCGTAATTCACCCCTCCACTTT.